These 32 T cell receptor beta chains came from one sample sequenced in a study of T cell responses to AZD1222 COVID-19 vaccine. Generated by immunoSEQ multiplex PCR, the TCRdb table keeps only in-frame clones and is missing some. Counted here are fewer than 30,000 clones, approximately 86% occurring once; the ten biggest clones make up roughly 8.5%. The sequencing used peripheral blood, collected 28 days after the second AZD1222 dose. Receptor source: an adult who received the AZD1222 COVID-19 vaccine.

V usage is TRBV7-2 and J usage is TRBJ1-1; TRBD1 might be the D (5 bases). Germline-derived CDR1 and CDR2 are SGHTA and FQGNSA. CDR3 size: 14 residues. Trimming left V 5 bases short and J 1 base short, with 11 bases between. CDR3: CASSRGSGNTEAFF. The CDR3 nucleotides read TGTGCCAGCAGCAGGGGCTCAGGGAACACTGAAGCTTTCTTT.

This clone has only one observation. This chain joins TRBV29-1 and TRBJ2-3; the D call may be TRBD1 or TRBD2 (5 bases each). CDR3 size: 14 residues. From germline, CDR1 is SQVTM and CDR2 ANQGSEA. Trimming took off 4 bases at V and 5 bases at J, with 16 bases between the two ends. The CDR3 protein is CSVGRDARGDTQYF. The DNA for the CDR3 is TGCAGCGTTGGCCGGGACGCCCGGGGAGATACGCAGTATTTT.

This clone was found once. The chain couples TRBV5-1 to TRBJ2-7; D unresolved. CDR3 length: 13 residues. CDR1 and CDR2 from the germline V gene are SGHRS and YFSETQ. With 0 bases removed from V and 4 bases from J, the gap between germline ends came to 8 bases. The CDR3 reads CASSLDRQYEQYF. Written as DNA, the CDR3 is TGCGCCAGCAGCTTGGATCGACAATACGAGCAGTACTTC.

The chain joins TRBV28 to TRBJ2-3; the D gene is possibly TRBD1 (5 bases). Germline assignment: CDR1 MDHEN and CDR2 SYDVKM. Deletions cut 4 bases from V and 11 bases from J, with 16 bases between. The CDR3 extends over 13 amino acids. Here the CDR3 reads CASSSGQGRGQYF. CDR3 DNA: TGTGCCAGCAGTTCAGGGCAGGGCCGCGGGCAGTATTTT.

This clone was picked up one time. The genes are TRBV5-1 and TRBJ2-7; 10 bases agree with TRBD1. This CDR3 contains 14 residues. J lost 2 bases, V lost 3 bases, and 2 bases had no gene match. CDR1 and CDR2 (germline): SGHRS, YFSETQ. Here the CDR3 DNA reads TGCGCCAGCAGCTCCGGGACAGGGGCCTACGAGCAGTACTTC. Amino acids: CASSSGTGAYEQYF. The entire variable domain, with the rest obtained from reference TRBV5-1 and TRBJ2-7, is as follows: KAGVTQTPRYLIKTRGQQVTLSCSPISGHRSVSWYQQTPGQGLQFLFEYFSETQRNKGNFPGRFSGRQFSNSRSEMNVSTLELGDSALYLCASSSGTGAYEQYFGPGTRLTVT.

The genes are TRBV2 and TRBJ1-6; no clear D. The CDR3 has 14 amino acids. CDR1 SNHLY and CDR2 FYNNEI come from the germline V gene. Trimming shortened V by 3 bases and J by 8 bases, and 11 bases separated the two germline ends. The CDR3 loop is CASSDGGVDSPLHF. CDR3 bases: TGTGCCAGCAGTGACGGTGGGGTTGATTCACCCCTCCACTTT.

The rearrangement joins TRBV24-1 to TRBJ2-1, with D possibly matching TRBD1 (7 bases). Trimming shortened V by 5 bases and J by 9 bases, and 19 bases separated the two germline ends. The V gene's germline CDR1 is KGHDR and CDR2 SFDVKD. This CDR3 is built from 15 residues. CDR3 loop: CATSGFGGRDSEQFF. The CDR3 DNA follows: TGTGCCACCAGTGGTTTCGGGGGCAGGGACAGTGAGCAGTTCTTC.

J is TRBJ1-1 and V is TRBV5-1; D not resolved. Germline CDR1 SGHRS, CDR2 YFSETQ. The CDR3 extends over 13 amino acids. V was trimmed by 6 bases and J by 1 base, leaving 10 bases between them. DNA of the CDR3: TGCGCCAGCAACCTTCTAGAGAACACTGAAGCTTTCTTT. It encodes CASNLLENTEAFF.

The genes are TRBV20-1 and TRBJ1-4, with TRBD1 identical over 7 bases. Germline V CDR1 and CDR2: DFQATT, SNEGSKA (reference sequence). The J segment lost 8 bases and the V segment lost 3 bases, leaving 9 bases of the junction unmatched. The CDR3 consists of 14 residues. The CDR3: CSASYTGVGEKLFF. CDR3 coding DNA: TGCAGTGCTAGTTATACAGGGGTGGGGGAAAAACTGTTTTTT.

The chain uses TRBV7-3 and TRBJ1-4; D perhaps matches TRBD1 (5 bases). V lost 5 bases, J lost 3 bases, and 7 bases lay in between. Germline V gene lookup returns CDR1 SGHTA and CDR2 FQGTGA. This CDR3 comprises 13 residues. CDR3 region: CASSAGPNEKLFF. The CDR3 DNA is TGTGCCAGCAGCGCGGGACCTAATGAAAAACTGTTTTTT.

The V and J genes are TRBV6-5 and TRBJ1-6; 9 bases align to TRBD1. The CDR3 extends over 15 amino acids. V lost 7 bases to trimming and J lost 5 bases; unmatched junction nucleotides: 6. CDR1 is MNHEY, CDR2 SVGAGI, per germline. The CDR3 sequence: CASTRTGDNNSPLHF. The CDR3 nucleotides read TGTGCCAGCACCCGGACAGGGGACAATAATTCACCCCTCCACTTT.

V is TRBV20-1 and J is TRBJ2-7; D may be TRBD2 (6 bases). The CDR3 consists of 12 residues. Germline V gene data show CDR1 as DFQATT and CDR2 as SNEGSKA (reference sequence). V lost 7 bases to trimming and J lost 0 bases, with 10 bases between them. The CDR3 sequence is CSVSSGSYEQYF. CDR3 DNA: TGCAGTGTTAGTAGCGGCTCCTACGAGCAGTACTTC.

The chain is built from TRBV5-5 and TRBJ2-1; D gene unclear. The V end lost 4 bases, the J end lost 1 base, and 12 bases lay between the germline ends. Looked up from germline, CDR1 is SGHKS and CDR2 is YYEKEE (reference sequence). CDR3 size: 15 residues. CDR3: CASSPMRQSYNEQFF. The CDR3, as DNA: TGTGCCAGCAGCCCCATGAGGCAATCCTACAATGAGCAGTTCTTC.

The CDR3 sequence is CASSFRTASSYEQYF. The CDR3 bases are TGTGCCAGCAGCTTTAGGACGGCCAGCTCCTACGAGCAGTACTTC. The chain uses TRBV5-4 and TRBJ2-7; D is uncertain. The CDR3 is 15 residues long. The germline V and J ends were trimmed by 2 bases and 0 bases, with 12 bases remaining between them. Germline loops: CDR1 SGHNT, CDR2 YYREEE (reference sequence).

This chain links TRBV2 with TRBJ2-2; 7 nucleotides agree with TRBD1. The V gene end was trimmed by 7 bases and the J gene end by 8 bases; junction bases not matched to a gene: 10. CDR1 is SNHLY and CDR2 is FYNNEI in the germline V gene. The CDR3 contains 14 residues. CDR3 bases: TGTGCCAGCATGTCAGGCAGGGGGATTGGGGAGCTGTTTTTT. Its protein product is CASMSGRGIGELFF.

This chain uses TRBV11-2 with TRBJ1-1; the D gene is possibly TRBD1 (6 bases). The CDR3 covers 16 residues. The V and J ends lost 5 bases and 6 bases respectively, with 22 bases between them. Germline V CDR1 and CDR2: SGHAT, FQNNGV. The CDR3 DNA follows: TGTGCCAGCAGCCTAGGGGCAGGGGAATTGAGCGCTGAAGCTTTCTTT. This codes for CASSLGAGELSAEAFF.

The chain couples TRBV5-1 to TRBJ2-1; possibly TRBD1 or TRBD2 for D (5 bases each). Germline CDR1 and CDR2: SGHRS and YFSETQ. This CDR3 spans 12 amino acids. V was pared by 4 bases and J by 5 bases, with 7 bases between. DNA for the CDR3: TGCGCCAGCAGCCGGGACCACAATGAGCAGTTCTTC. Translating gives CASSRDHNEQFF.

The chain couples TRBV9 to TRBJ2-3; TRBD2 agrees at 10 bases. Germline CDR1 is SGDLS and CDR2 is YYNGEE. The CDR3 is 19 residues long. The J segment lost 4 bases and the V segment lost 0 bases, leaving 14 bases of the junction unmatched. CDR3 coding DNA: TGTGCCAGCAGCGTAGATGTAAGAGCGGGAGGGCCGGATGCAGATACGCAGTATTTT. It translates to CASSVDVRAGGPDADTQYF.

As to this clone: At the DNA level, this CDR3 is encoded by other sequences in the same sample as well. V gene TRBV5-1 combines with J gene TRBJ2-3; D unresolved. CDR3 length: 14 amino acids. Per the germline V gene, CDR1 is SGHRS and CDR2 is YFSETQ. V lost 2 bases to trimming and J lost 1 base, with 8 bases between them. The CDR3 loop reads CASSFGRGTDTQYF. The DNA of the CDR3 is TGCGCCAGCAGCTTCGGAAGGGGCACAGATACGCAGTATTTT.

This chain connects TRBV5-1 to TRBJ1-1; TRBD1 might be the D (5 bases). CDR1 and CDR2 (germline): SGHRS, YFSETQ. This CDR3 is 14 amino acids long. Between the trimmed V and J ends, which lost 2 bases and 1 base, there was a span of 9 bases. CDR3 amino acids: CASSFIGQNTEAFF. DNA of the CDR3: TGCGCCAGCAGCTTCATAGGACAGAACACTGAAGCTTTCTTT.

The V call is TRBV19, the J call TRBJ2-6, with D perhaps matching TRBD1 (6 bases). The CDR3 is made up of 20 amino acids. V was shortened by 0 bases and J by 0 bases, with 18 bases between the two germline ends. The V gene's germline CDR1 is LNHDA and CDR2 SQIVND (reference sequence). As DNA, the CDR3 is TGTGCCAGTAGTATAGATTTGGCAGGGGAACCCCTCTCTGGGGCCAACGTCCTGACTTTC. This gives the protein CASSIDLAGEPLSGANVLTF.

The chain is built from TRBV3-1 (or the pseudogene TRBV3-2) and TRBJ1-1; no reliable D call. The CDR3 extends over 13 amino acids. V lost 1 base, J lost 3 bases, and 6 bases lay in between. Germline CDR1 reads LGHDT; CDR2 reads YNNKEL (reference sequence). CDR3 amino acids: CASSQGTHTEAFF. The CDR3 coding sequence is TGTGCCAGCAGCCAAGGGACCCACACTGAAGCTTTCTTT.

This sequence joins TRBV5-5 and TRBJ2-6, with TRBD1 identical over 7 bases. CDR1 and CDR2 from the germline V gene are SGHKS and YYEKEE (reference sequence). V lost 0 bases to trimming and J lost 4 bases; unmatched junction nucleotides: 7. This CDR3 has 17 amino acids. The CDR3: CASSLESGGSGANVLTF. In nucleotides, the CDR3 is TGTGCCAGCAGCTTGGAGTCAGGGGGATCCGGGGCCAACGTCCTGACTTTC. Filled out from reference TRBV5-5 and TRBJ2-6, the complete variable domain reads DAGVTQSPTHLIKTRGQQVTLRCSPISGHKSVSWYQQVLGQGPQFIFQYYEKEERGRGNFPDRFSARQFPNYSSELNVNALLLGDSALYLCASSLESGGSGANVLTFGAGSRLTVL.

The chain has TRBV28 and TRBJ2-7; 8 positions match TRBD1. The CDR3 covers 15 residues. V gave up 6 bases and J gave up 3 bases; unmatched junction bases: 10. Germline V gene data show CDR1 as MDHEN and CDR2 as SYDVKM. The CDR3 reads CASRSGGTGGYEQYF. CDR3 DNA: TGTGCCAGCAGAAGCGGTGGGACAGGCGGCTACGAGCAGTACTTC.

The V gene is TRBV5-4, the J gene TRBJ2-2, with unresolved D. Between the trimmed V and J ends, which lost 1 base and 2 bases, there was a span of 0 bases. The CDR3 loop spans 12 amino acids. Looked up from germline, CDR1 is SGHNT and CDR2 is YYREEE (reference sequence). The CDR3 loop is CASSLNTGELFF. The CDR3 DNA follows: TGTGCCAGCAGCTTGAACACCGGGGAGCTGTTTTTT.

This rearrangement joins TRBV19 to TRBJ1-3; possible D gene TRBD1, 6 bases. The CDR3 runs to 15 residues. The V end was cut by 8 bases, the J end by 6 bases, with 20 bases between. CDR1 LNHDA and CDR2 SQIVND come from the germline V gene (reference sequence). The CDR3 sequence: CASSTKGGLQNTIYF. The CDR3 coding sequence is TGTGCCAGTTCGACAAAGGGGGGGCTACAAAACACCATATATTTT.

The chain employs TRBV28 and TRBJ1-2; D is undetermined. This CDR3 is 15 amino acids long. Germline loops: CDR1 MDHEN, CDR2 SYDVKM. The V end was cut by 7 bases, the J end by 4 bases, with 19 bases between. CDR3 sequence reads: CASTQGPSPGYGYTF. CDR3 coding DNA: TGTGCCAGCACCCAAGGACCCTCTCCTGGCTATGGCTACACCTTC.

This sequence joins TRBV5-1 and TRBJ2-2, with D unresolved. Germline assignment: CDR1 SGHRS and CDR2 YFSETQ. V lost 0 bases, J lost 3 bases, and 9 bases lay in between. There are 15 residues in the CDR3. The CDR3 sequence is CASSLDLFDTGELFF. The DNA for the CDR3 is TGCGCCAGCAGCTTGGACTTATTTGACACCGGGGAGCTGTTTTTT.

The genes are TRBV24-1 and TRBJ2-7; the match to TRBD2 covers 12 bases. Germline lookup yields CDR1 KGHDR and CDR2 SFDVKD. The CDR3 totals 18 residues. V lost 0 bases and J lost 3; bases outside the gene matches: 8. Written as DNA, the CDR3 is TGTGCCACCAGTGATTTGCAGACTAGCGGGAGCCATAGCTACGAGCAGTACTTC. Its translation: CATSDLQTSGSHSYEQYF.

The chain carries TRBV24-1 and TRBJ1-2; 11 bases line up with TRBD1. CDR3 size: 16 residues. V lost 6 bases and J lost 3; bases outside the gene matches: 8. Germline assignment: CDR1 KGHDR and CDR2 SFDVKD. The CDR3 is CATSPGTGGGYYGYTF. CDR3 in DNA: TGTGCCACCAGTCCAGGGACAGGGGGGGGCTACTATGGCTACACCTTC.

The count of this clone is one. The rearrangement links TRBV19 to TRBJ2-1; 7 bases fit TRBD2. V lost 8 bases, J lost 4 bases, and 11 bases stayed unmatched. Germline loops: CDR1 LNHDA, CDR2 SQIVND (reference sequence). The CDR3 has 15 residues. The CDR3 DNA is TGTGCCAGTGGTGCGGGCGGAGCGGGGTACAATGAGCAGTTCTTC. Translation: CASGAGGAGYNEQFF.

This CDR3 reads CASSLGTGATTYGYTF. CDR3 coding DNA: TGCGCCAGCAGCCTGGGAACGGGAGCCACCACTTATGGCTACACCTTC. The rearrangement uses TRBV5-1 and TRBJ1-2, with unresolved D. This CDR3 contains 16 residues. Germline CDR1 reads SGHRS; CDR2 reads YFSETQ. The V and J ends lost 4 bases and 5 bases respectively, with 21 bases between them.